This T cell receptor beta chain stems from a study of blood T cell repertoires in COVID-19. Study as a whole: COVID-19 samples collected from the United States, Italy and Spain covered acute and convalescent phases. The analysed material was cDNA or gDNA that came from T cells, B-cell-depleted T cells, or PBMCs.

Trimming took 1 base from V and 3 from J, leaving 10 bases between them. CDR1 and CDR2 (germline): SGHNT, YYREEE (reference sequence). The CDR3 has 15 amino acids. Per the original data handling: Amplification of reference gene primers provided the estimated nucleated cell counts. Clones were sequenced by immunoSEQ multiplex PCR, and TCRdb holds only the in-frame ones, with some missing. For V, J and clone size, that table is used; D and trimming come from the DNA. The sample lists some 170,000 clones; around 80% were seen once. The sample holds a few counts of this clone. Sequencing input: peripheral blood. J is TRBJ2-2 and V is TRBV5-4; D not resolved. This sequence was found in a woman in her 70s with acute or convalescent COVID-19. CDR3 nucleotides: TGTGCCAGCAGCTTGAGGAAGCGAGACACCGGGGAGCTGTTTTTT. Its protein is CASSLRKRDTGELFF.